The sequence of this T cell receptor beta chain was determined in a study of cytomegalovirus exposure and HLA in healthy donors. V was shortened by 1 base and J by 2 bases, with 9 bases between the two germline ends. This CDR3 has 15 residues. Looked up from germline, CDR1 is SGHAT and CDR2 is FQNNGV. 13 Jbeta primers and 60 Vbeta primers were used for the PCR. Some clones are missing from TCRdb's copy, which holds only in-frame ones; the method was immunoSEQ multiplex PCR. This table has roughly 120,000 clones, approximately 80% appearing once. The receptor's source is a woman aged 25 to 39 in good health and CMV-seronegative. The chain recombines TRBV11-2 with TRBJ2-1; tentative D call: TRBD1 (6 bases). Sequences were obtained from PBMCs. As DNA, the CDR3 is TGTGCCAGCAGCTTAGTAACAGGGACCTACAATGAGCAGTTCTTC. Translating gives CASSLVTGTYNEQFF.